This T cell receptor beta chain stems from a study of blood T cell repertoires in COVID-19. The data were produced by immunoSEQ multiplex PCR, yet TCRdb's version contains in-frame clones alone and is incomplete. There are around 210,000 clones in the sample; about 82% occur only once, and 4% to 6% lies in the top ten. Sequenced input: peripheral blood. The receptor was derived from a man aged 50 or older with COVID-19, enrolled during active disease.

This CDR3 reads CASSLSSIAGTTDTQYF. CDR3 nucleotides: TGTGCCAGCAGCTTATCATCCATAGCGGGGACCACAGATACGCAGTATTTT. This sequence joins TRBV7-3 and TRBJ2-3, with 8 positions matching TRBD2. Germline V gene sequence: CDR1 SGHTA, CDR2 FQGTGA. The CDR3 loop spans 17 amino acids. V dropped 2 bases and J dropped 2; count of bases not matched to a gene: 9.